This is a list of T cell receptor beta chains from one sample in a study of vaccination effects on CD4 cells after COVID-19. Clones were read by immunoSEQ multiplex PCR, and TCRdb kept only the in-frame ones, dropping some. The sample lists about 20,000 clones; less than 85% were seen once. No antigen has been assigned to these receptors. This specimen consisted of CD4+ T cells from PBMCs cultured with HCoV-229E spike peptides, obtained before COVID-19 vaccination. Receptors were obtained from a human donor who received a COVID-19 vaccine. Each CDR3 is given with its conserved first and last residue. The order of the fields is V gene, clone size, D gene, J gene, CDR3 protein, CDR3 DNA. D genes are given only for firm matches. Only some rows state a clone size, as once, few, many or a class for expanded clones.

V: TRBV3-1/TRBV3-2; size: -; D: -; J: TRBJ1-1; CDR3: CASSQEGVWNTEAFF; DNA: TGTGCCAGCAGCCAAGAAGGAGTGTGGAACACTGAAGCTTTCTTT
V: TRBV3-1/TRBV3-2; size: -; D: -; J: TRBJ1-5; CDR3: CASSQVSGNQPQHF; DNA: TGTGCCAGCAGCCAAGTCTCGGGCAATCAGCCCCAGCATTTT
V: TRBV5-6; size: -; D: TRBD2; J: TRBJ2-2; CDR3: CASSVTSGTSATTGELFF; DNA: TGTGCCAGCAGCGTTACTTCCGGGACTAGCGCCACCACCGGGGAGCTGTTTTTT
V: TRBV3-1/TRBV3-2; size: -; D: -; J: TRBJ2-6; CDR3: CASSHWPSSGANVLTF; DNA: TGTGCCAGCAGCCATTGGCCAAGCTCTGGGGCCAACGTCCTGACTTTC
V: TRBV24-1; size: -; D: TRBD2; J: TRBJ2-3; CDR3: CATSDLGTSGGSTDTQYF; DNA: TGTGCCACCAGTGATTTAGGGACTAGCGGGGGCAGCACAGATACGCAGTATTTT
V: TRBV5-1; size: -; D: -; J: TRBJ1-1; CDR3: CASSLSQSNTEAFF; DNA: TGCGCCAGCAGCTTGTCACAGTCGAACACTGAAGCTTTCTTT
V: TRBV11-2; size: -; D: TRBD2; J: TRBJ2-7; CDR3: CASSPGLAAGYEQYF; DNA: TGTGCCAGCAGCCCTGGACTAGCTGCGGGATACGAGCAGTACTTC
V: TRBV19; size: few; D: TRBD2; J: TRBJ2-3; CDR3: CASSVTSGSLTDTQYF; DNA: TGTGCCAGTAGTGTCACTAGCGGGAGTCTCACAGATACGCAGTATTTT
V: TRBV5-1; size: -; D: TRBD1; J: TRBJ1-2; CDR3: CASSSGDRAYGYTF; DNA: TGCGCCAGCAGCTCAGGCGACAGGGCCTATGGCTACACCTTC
V: TRBV3-1/TRBV3-2; size: -; D: -; J: TRBJ2-1; CDR3: CASSQSGSNEQFF; DNA: TGTGCCAGCAGCCAGTCGGGATCCAATGAGCAGTTCTTC
V: TRBV12-3/TRBV12-4; size: -; D: -; J: TRBJ2-7; CDR3: CASSFNRGGEQYF; DNA: TGTGCCAGCAGTTTCAACAGGGGAGGCGAGCAGTACTTC
V: TRBV15; size: -; D: -; J: TRBJ1-1; CDR3: CATSRDTQAAFF; DNA: TGTGCCACCAGCAGAGATACCCAAGCGGCTTTCTTT
V: TRBV3-1/TRBV3-2; size: -; D: -; J: TRBJ1-2; CDR3: CASSRLDYGYTF; DNA: TGTGCCAGCAGCCGGCTGGACTATGGCTACACCTTC
V: TRBV5-8; size: few; D: TRBD1; J: TRBJ1-4; CDR3: CASSWGTVDEKLFF; DNA: TGTGCCAGCAGCTGGGGGACAGTCGATGAAAAACTGTTTTTT
V: TRBV18; size: -; D: TRBD2; J: TRBJ2-3; CDR3: CASSPIGLAEGNTQYF; DNA: TGTGCCAGCTCACCTATAGGACTAGCTGAAGGGAATACGCAGTATTTT
V: TRBV12-3/TRBV12-4; size: few; D: -; J: TRBJ2-5; CDR3: CASSLAQETQYF; DNA: TGTGCCAGCAGTTTAGCCCAAGAGACCCAGTACTTC
V: TRBV6-6; size: few; D: -; J: TRBJ1-1; CDR3: CASVSEREAFF; DNA: TGTGCCAGCGTCTCTGAGAGAGAAGCTTTCTTT
V: TRBV4-1; size: -; D: -; J: TRBJ2-7; CDR3: CASSRNSDYEQYF; DNA: TGCGCCAGCAGCCGGAATAGTGACTACGAGCAGTACTTC
V: TRBV11-2; size: -; D: -; J: TRBJ2-7; CDR3: CASSLVITSRSEQYF; DNA: TGTGCCAGCAGCTTAGTCATCACTAGCCGTTCCGAGCAGTACTTC
V: TRBV5-4; size: few; D: -; J: TRBJ1-2; CDR3: CASSLIHGLNGYTF; DNA: TGTGCCAGCAGCCTAATTCATGGATTGAATGGCTACACCTTC
V: TRBV5-1; size: few; D: -; J: TRBJ2-5; CDR3: CASSLNPETQYF; DNA: TGCGCCAGCAGCTTGAACCCCGAGACCCAGTACTTC
V: TRBV5-4; size: -; D: -; J: TRBJ1-5; CDR3: CASSLGTASNQPQHF; DNA: TGTGCCAGCAGCTTGGGGACGGCAAGCAATCAGCCCCAGCATTTT
V: TRBV27; size: -; D: -; J: TRBJ1-6; CDR3: CASRDIISPLHF; DNA: TGTGCCAGCAGGGATATTATTTCACCCCTCCACTTT
V: TRBV3-1/TRBV3-2; size: -; D: -; J: TRBJ2-2; CDR3: CASNGRDTSTGELFF; DNA: TGTGCCAGCAACGGTAGGGACACATCCACCGGGGAGCTGTTTTTT
V: TRBV4-2; size: few; D: -; J: TRBJ1-2; CDR3: CASSQEDGYTF; DNA: TGTGCCAGCAGCCAAGAGGATGGCTACACCTTC
V: TRBV6-4; size: -; D: -; J: TRBJ1-4; CDR3: CASIFMGEQTESNEKLFF; DNA: TGTGCCAGCATTTTTATGGGTGAGCAAACCGAAAGTAATGAAAAACTGTTTTTT
V: TRBV11-2; size: -; D: TRBD1; J: TRBJ1-4; CDR3: CASSQGWTGGVKLFF; DNA: TGTGCCAGCAGCCAAGGCTGGACAGGGGGCGTAAAACTGTTTTTT
V: TRBV18; size: -; D: -; J: TRBJ1-2; CDR3: CASSPLLRDYGYTF; DNA: TGTGCCAGCTCACCCCTCCTACGGGACTATGGCTACACCTTC
V: TRBV5-1; size: few; D: TRBD2; J: TRBJ2-2; CDR3: CASSSRLAGVGTGELFF; DNA: TGCGCCAGCAGCTCCCGACTAGCGGGGGTAGGGACCGGGGAGCTGTTTTTT
V: TRBV25-1; size: -; D: TRBD1; J: TRBJ2-7; CDR3: CASSGQGTGKYEQYF; DNA: TGTGCCAGCAGTGGCCAAGGGACAGGGAAATACGAGCAGTACTTC
V: TRBV10-3; size: -; D: TRBD2; J: TRBJ2-5; CDR3: CAISESGGQETQYF; DNA: TGTGCCATCAGTGAGTCGGGGGGGCAAGAGACCCAGTACTTC
V: TRBV6-4; size: -; D: TRBD2; J: TRBJ2-3; CDR3: CASSGTSGGADTQYF; DNA: TGTGCCAGCAGTGGGACTAGCGGGGGGGCAGATACGCAGTATTTT
V: TRBV3-1/TRBV3-2; size: few; D: -; J: TRBJ2-2; CDR3: CASSQQAALFTGELFF; DNA: TGTGCCAGCAGCCAGCAAGCGGCGTTATTCACCGGGGAGCTGTTTTTT
V: TRBV27; size: -; D: -; J: TRBJ1-3; CDR3: CASSGNREAHTIYF; DNA: TGTGCCAGCAGTGGAAACAGGGAGGCTCACACCATATATTTT
V: TRBV14; size: -; D: -; J: TRBJ2-2; CDR3: CASSQDGDGETGELFF; DNA: TGTGCCAGCAGCCAAGACGGCGATGGGGAGACCGGGGAGCTGTTTTTT